The 20 T cell receptor beta chains below all came from one sample that was sequenced in a study of OX40 agonist ivuxolimab in advanced cancers. The method was the immunoSEQ multiplex PCR assay. The immuneACCESS repertoire file appears here via TCRdb, limited to in-frame rearrangements. These files lack a portion of the clones; in checked studies, under half of the deficit traces to unresolved V genes, and the cause of the others is not known. Here the sample has roughly 58,000 clones; about 93% occur a single time. The ten largest make up about 17% of the sample. Here the sequenced sample was CD4+ or CD8+ T cells sorted from blood, taken in a trial of the OX40 agonist ivuxolimab. The source is an adult with an advanced solid tumor such as melanoma, head and neck, liver or kidney cancer.

This sequence joins TRBV29-1 and TRBJ2-7; D possibly corresponds to TRBD2 (6 bases). V was clipped by 3 bases and J by 2 bases, with 17 bases between them. The CDR3 loop spans 15 amino acids. Germline V CDR1 and CDR2: SQVTM, ANQGSEA. CDR3 region: CSVEGLRQQPYEQYF. The CDR3 DNA follows: TGCAGCGTTGAGGGACTCAGACAGCAACCCTACGAGCAGTACTTC.

The count of this clone is one. The rearrangement uses TRBV9 and TRBJ1-4, with D possibly being TRBD1 (5 bases). The germline V gene encodes CDR1 SGDLS and CDR2 YYNGEE. V gave up 0 bases and J gave up 2 bases, with 8 bases separating them. This CDR3 spans 15 amino acids. CDR3 DNA: TGTGCCAGCAGCGTAGTTGCAGGGACTAATGAAAAACTGTTTTTT. It translates to CASSVVAGTNEKLFF. Full variable domain (missing parts from reference TRBV9 and TRBJ1-4): DSGVTQTPKHLITATGQRVTLRCSPRSGDLSVYWYQQSLDQGLQFLIQYYNGEERAKGNILERFSAQQFPDLHSELNLSSLELGDSALYFCASSVVAGTNEKLFFGSGTQLSVL.

The J gene is TRBJ2-1, the V gene TRBV7-9; D gene unclear. This CDR3 spans 12 amino acids. V shed 4 bases and J shed 4 bases, with 5 bases lying between them. CDR1 SEHNR and CDR2 FQNEAQ come from the germline V gene (reference sequence). The CDR3: CASSSLYNEQFF. DNA of the CDR3: TGTGCCAGCAGCTCGCTGTACAATGAGCAGTTCTTC.

V gene TRBV11-2 combines with J gene TRBJ2-3; TRBD2 matches 7 bases. Germline CDR1 and CDR2: SGHAT and FQNNGV. This CDR3 contains 14 residues. The V and J ends lost 3 bases and 5 bases, in that order; junction bases with no gene match: 5. DNA for the CDR3: TGTGCCAGCAGCTTGGGACTACCCCGAGATACGCAGTATTTT. Translating gives CASSLGLPRDTQYF.

The chain is built from TRBV7-2 and TRBJ2-1, with TRBD1 as a possible D gene (6 bases). This CDR3 has 16 amino acids. Germline CDR1 is SGHTA and CDR2 is FQGNSA. Trimming cost V 4 bases and J 0 bases, with 13 bases left between them. The CDR3 spells CASSSTGPSSYNEQFF. The CDR3 nucleotides are TGTGCCAGCAGCTCTACAGGGCCTAGCTCCTACAATGAGCAGTTCTTC.

This sequence joins TRBV11-2 and TRBJ2-5, with TRBD2 matching 9 bases. V lost 5 bases to trimming and J lost 1 base; unmatched junction nucleotides: 5. This CDR3 comprises 15 residues. Per germline, CDR1 SGHAT and CDR2 FQNNGV. CDR3 DNA sequence: TGTGCCAGCAGCCCTGGGACTAGCTCCCAAGAGACCCAGTACTTC. Translating it yields CASSPGTSSQETQYF.

The rearrangement joins TRBV7-8 to TRBJ2-3, with 7 bases lining up with TRBD1. With 8 bases clipped from V and 0 bases from J, the junction kept 8 bases outside the gene matches. From germline, CDR1 is SGHVS and CDR2 FQNEAQ. This CDR3 region has 15 residues. CDR3 residues: CASEGADSSTDTQYF. In nucleotides, the CDR3 is TGTGCCAGCGAGGGGGCAGACTCTAGCACAGATACGCAGTATTTT. The complete variable domain, with remaining parts taken from reference TRBV7-8 and TRBJ2-3, reads GAGVSQSPRYKVAKRGQDVALRCDPISGHVSLFWYQQALGQGPEFLTYFQNEAQLDKSGLPSDRFFAERPEGSVSTLKIQRTQQEDSAVYLCASEGADSSTDTQYFGPGTRLTVL.

V usage is TRBV4-3 and J usage is TRBJ2-5; TRBD2 matches at 12 bases. The CDR3 consists of 15 residues. The trim removed 3 bases at V and 5 bases at J, leaving 4 bases unmatched. Germline lookup yields CDR1 LGHNA and CDR2 YSLEER. CDR3: CASSQLAGGRETQYF. DNA of the CDR3: TGCGCCAGCAGCCAGCTAGCGGGAGGGCGGGAGACCCAGTACTTC.

The sample holds one count of this clone. The chain employs TRBV4-3 and TRBJ2-7; 7 bases fit TRBD1. CDR3 length: 14 residues. In germline, CDR1 is LGHNA, CDR2 YSLEER. With 0 bases clipped from V and 4 bases from J, the junction kept 3 bases outside the gene matches. The CDR3 here is CASSQDRGTYEQYF. As DNA, the CDR3 is TGCGCCAGCAGCCAAGACAGGGGGACGTACGAGCAGTACTTC.

This clone was found many times. The V call is TRBV21-1, the J call TRBJ2-7. TRBV21-1 has pseudogene status. The CDR3 extends over 12 amino acids. The CDR3, as DNA: TGTGCCAGCAGCAATACCCGCTTCGAGCAGTACTTC. Its translation: CASSNTRFEQYF.

V and J are TRBV11-3 and TRBJ2-3, with 8 positions matching TRBD1. The germline CDR1 and CDR2 sequences are SGHNT and YENEEA. V lost 4 bases to trimming and J lost 6 bases; unmatched junction nucleotides: 9. This CDR3 has 15 residues. The CDR3 loop reads CASSWGAGGLDTQYF. The CDR3 bases are TGTGCCAGCAGCTGGGGGGCAGGGGGCCTCGATACGCAGTATTTT.

The chain joins TRBV27 to TRBJ1-5, with D possibly being TRBD1 (6 bases). Looked up from germline, CDR1 is MNHEY and CDR2 is SMNVEV (reference sequence). V lost 3 bases to trimming and J lost 6 bases, with 15 bases between them. This CDR3 region has 15 residues. The CDR3 reads CASSFISGAGQPQHF. DNA for the CDR3: TGTGCCAGCAGTTTTATTTCAGGGGCGGGTCAGCCCCAGCATTTT.

The chain joins TRBV6-5 to TRBJ2-4; D gene uncertain. Per germline, CDR1 MNHEY and CDR2 SVGAGI. The CDR3 has 14 residues. The ends were cut back, 4 bases at V and 0 bases at J, with 7 bases in the middle. This CDR3 reads CASSSRLAKNIQYF. CDR3 coding DNA: TGTGCCAGCAGTTCTCGTCTAGCCAAAAACATTCAGTACTTC.

V usage is TRBV11-2 and J usage is TRBJ1-1; D ambiguous. V shed 2 bases and J shed 6 bases, with 7 bases lying between them. Germline values: CDR1 SGHAT, CDR2 FQNNGV. The CDR3 totals 12 residues. CDR3 coding DNA: TGTGCCAGCAGCTTATGGGCGGCTGAAGCTTTCTTT. Translation: CASSLWAAEAFF.

The chain employs TRBV12-5 and TRBJ2-5; 7 positions agree with TRBD2. The CDR3 totals 14 residues. J gave up 1 base and V 6 bases, and 5 bases lay outside the gene matches. The V gene's germline CDR1 is LGHNT and CDR2 FRNRAP. This chain's CDR3 is CASGIGGSQETQYF. CDR3 DNA: TGTGCTAGTGGCATCGGGGGGAGCCAAGAGACCCAGTACTTC.

This sequence joins TRBV29-1 and TRBJ2-7, with 7 positions matching TRBD2. V shed 1 base and J 4 bases; nucleotides not matched to a gene: 7. This CDR3 spans 14 amino acids. The germline V gene encodes CDR1 SQVTM and CDR2 ANQGSEA. CDR3: CSVEVAGRVYEQYF. The CDR3 DNA sequence: TGCAGCGTTGAAGTGGCAGGGAGGGTTTACGAGCAGTACTTC.

The chain employs TRBV27 and TRBJ2-1, with 11 positions matching TRBD2. Germline loops: CDR1 MNHEY, CDR2 SMNVEV (reference sequence). Trimming at V came to 7 bases and at J to 4 bases, leaving 6 bases not matched to a gene. This CDR3 comprises 15 residues. The DNA for the CDR3 is TGTGCCAGCAACTCCGGGACTAGCGGTTACAATGAGCAGTTCTTC. Translation gives CASNSGTSGYNEQFF.

The CDR3 DNA follows: TGTGCCAGCAGGGGGGGTTCCCAAGAGACCCAGTACTTC. It codes for CASRGGSQETQYF. This chain uses TRBV5-6 with TRBJ2-5; TRBD2 is a possible D gene (6 bases). The V end lost 5 bases, the J end lost 1 base, and 9 bases lay between the germline ends. This CDR3 is 13 amino acids long. Looked up from germline, CDR1 is SGHDT and CDR2 is YYEEEE.

This clone is a singleton in its sample. The V call is TRBV4-1, the J call TRBJ1-1, with 11 bases aligning to TRBD1. Germline CDR1 and CDR2: MGHRA and YSYEKL. The V and J ends lost 4 bases and 4 bases, in that order; junction bases with no gene match: 8. The CDR3 is 16 residues long. The CDR3 reads CASSPPGDRGSTEAFF. The CDR3 bases are TGCGCCAGCAGCCCTCCCGGGGACAGGGGGTCCACTGAAGCTTTCTTT.

The V gene is TRBV4-3, the J gene TRBJ2-2; TRBD2 matches at 7 bases. The CDR3 runs to 16 residues. The V gene end was trimmed by 2 bases and the J gene end by 5 bases; junction bases not matched to a gene: 8. Germline loops: CDR1 LGHNA, CDR2 YSLEER. The CDR3 DNA is TGCGCCAGCAGCCAAAACATTCGGGAGGTGACCGGGGAGCTGTTTTTT. Its translation is CASSQNIREVTGELFF.